The clone carrying this T cell receptor beta chain was observed many times. The CDR3 extends over 17 amino acids. Trimming shortened V by 2 bases and J by 1 base, and 18 bases separated the two germline ends. The germline V gene has CDR1 SGHAT and CDR2 FQNNGV. Each CDR3 protein gets one entry after TCRdb re-called the 5' RACE reads with MiXCR. Here the sample spans 40,000 to 50,000 distinct CDR3 sequences, 6.8% being singletons. The data were obtained in a study of T cells after yellow fever vaccination. Overall study: Any fraction with a low cell number was prepared using SMART-Seq v4 Ultra Low Input. Points from the study as a whole: Overlap between CD4 and CD8 compartments was detected for a small share of clonotypes. Contaminating bulk clonotypes could be abundant in FACS-sorted repertoires. Re-detected after boosting: most primary clones, more than 95% of CD4 and 80% to 90% of CD8.

The input for sequencing was CD8+ T cells not binding an NS4B(214-222) dextramer, sorted from PBMCs, taken 45 days after the yellow fever booster vaccination. This TCR was recovered from a man aged 30-40 years who received the YFV17D yellow fever vaccine. The chain uses TRBV11-2 and TRBJ2-7; D ambiguous. CDR3 loop: CASSLSDPKLLSYEQYF. The CDR3 DNA follows: TGTGCCAGCAGCTTATCTGACCCTAAGCTACTTTCCTACGAGCAGTACTTC.